This T cell receptor beta chain appears in the sequencing data of a study of cytomegalovirus exposure and HLA in healthy donors (dated by TCRdb to about 2017). For the study in its entirety: In an earlier analysis of roughly 590 of the donors, about 270 Gb of sequence data and 90 million to 130 million unique TCR beta sequences from about 179 million T cells were reported. A handful of DR-DQ haplotypes were handled as single units for association and clustering because linkage in the cohort was strong. The aim of the study was to test whether cataloging public T cell receptors could identify signatures of past pathogen exposure. Typing coverage varied by locus: roughly 629-630 donors for A, B, C, DRB1 and DQB1; around 560 for DQA1; nearly 610 for DPA1; approximately 490 for DPB1. Along with the roughly 700-subject first cohort, a separate validation cohort of over a hundred different subjects was used. A later genetic analysis used genome-wide SNP genotypes for about 55% of the 666 donors, treating that subset as a discovery cohort. A later analysis re-analyzed previously published TCR beta repertoires from 550 to 700 donors and added high-resolution HLA genotyping to study TCR occurrence patterns. Donor age, sex, ethnicity and CMV serostatus were compiled together with the repertoire data. An earlier analysis of more than 450 of the donors used high-throughput TCR beta sequencing to judge whether each TCR beta V gene segment behaved as functional or pseudogenic. Class I and class II HLA loci were covered by the typing at four-digit resolution. The later analysis used no new phenotypic data to find candidate immune exposures, relying instead on TCR beta sequences and their occurrence across donors. Around 330 gigabases of sequencing data and around 90 million unique TCR sequences made up an early release that covered 500 to 650 HLA-typed donors. The study profiled the T cell repertoires of some 610 subjects by immunosequencing and related them to cytomegalovirus serostatus. Among some 410 genotyped donors of the cohort, an average of roughly 230,000 unique TCR beta nucleotide sequences was sequenced per donor, of which 15% to 20% were non-productive. The genetic ancestry cluster associated with self-reported Caucasian donors included over 80% of the roughly 390 genotyped donors. High-throughput TCR immunosequencing, statistical association of individual TCRs with disease status, and machine learning were combined to predict cytomegalovirus infection status. Every discovery cohort repertoire had been produced on one sequencing platform.

This clone has only a few counts. What antigen it recognizes has not been identified. No much larger clonotype is one base removed from it; base qualities were not supplied. Here is what the overall study found, with its caveats: Linkage disequilibrium might explain the correlated functional status among segregating V segments, but an unknown experimental factor could not be excluded. Most TCR sequences were observed very rarely across donors, whereas some public TCRs were present in many individuals. Roughly uniform sequencing depth across donors was assumed in presence/absence analyses, although this assumption may not hold. Assigning TCR associations to individual alleles was difficult when HLA alleles, especially DR and DQ, strongly co-occurred. In a later genetic analysis, a missense DCLRE1C variant was associated with V-gene and J-gene trimming of TCR beta chains, and the association was replicated in an independent cohort. A cluster of highly shared sequence variants was judged likely to represent a technical artifact of the sequencing pipeline. In a later analysis, most CMV-associated TCR beta chains were found to appear HLA-restricted, with HLA associations seemingly driven largely by CMV exposure. A further reported finding was that TCR beta sequences accurately predicted the HLA-A and HLA-B alleles for most subjects in the first cohort. The classifier was reported to diagnose cytomegalovirus status with high specificity and sensitivity in both the original cohort and the validation cohort. Because counts were too low, 15 or so rarely observed V segments, including chromosome 9 orphons, were excluded from the earlier analysis of 587 of the donors. The only immune exposure information available for the cohort was CMV serostatus. Compared with equally common non-associated chains, HLA-associated TCR beta chains in a later analysis were more clonally expanded and had lower generation probabilities. Compared with the approximately 670-donor mean, donors in an Asian-associated ancestry cluster had fewer N-insertions in productive TCRs, according to a later genetic analysis. Because the 87-base-pair reads could not distinguish some IMGT-functional V segments, including TRBV6-2 and TRBV6-3, those segments were excluded. A later analysis associated 16,951 TCR beta sequences with specific HLA alleles at a false discovery rate of 0.05. This cohort had only TCR beta chains sequenced, and the lack of alpha or paired-chain data limited which features could be detected. An earlier analysis of several hundred of the donors showed that most TCR beta V segments appeared in productive rearrangements either about 87% or about 30% of the time, which broadly matched IMGT annotations. In a later analysis, several top co-occurrence clusters were reported to appear linked to parvovirus B19, influenza, CMV and Epstein-Barr virus. The authors suggested that the approach could potentially be extended to other disease states and immunological phenotypes. The study listed approximately 150 TCR beta chains as associated with cytomegalovirus. Because HLA typing was missing for some donors at each locus, association tests included only the typed subset. According to a later analysis, TCR association rates differed among HLA loci, with DRB1 alleles showing the most associated TCRs and HLA-C alleles showing the fewest. In vitro tests confirmed that a few of the cytomegalovirus-associated TCR beta chains recognize cytomegalovirus antigens.

The CDR1 and CDR2 encoded by the germline V gene (reference sequence) are SEHNR and FQNEAQ. The CDR3 covers 15 residues, taking in both the cysteine and the phenylalanine. Only the CDR3 part of the read is kept: 45 bases, read in frame from the first base. V trim: 5 bases; J trim: 2 bases; unmatched bases: 8. The cohort comprised fewer than 700 healthy bone marrow donors. Cohort members were all nominally healthy when sampled, although unrecorded immune exposures were likely present. The donor was CMV seronegative and was included in the group of several hundred seronegative cohort members. Every donor gave a peripheral blood sample, and the peripheral blood mononuclear cells from that sample were used for TCR beta sequencing. The Qiagen DNeasy Blood Extraction Kit was used to extract genomic DNA from the blood cell samples. The library was produced with the immunoSEQ multiplex PCR assay. For the multiplex PCR, a mixture combining 60 forward primers for TCR Vbeta segments and 13 reverse primers for TCR Jbeta segments was used. A multiplex PCR assay on genomic DNA amplified the CDR3 region of rearranged TCR beta genes. Amplified TCR beta libraries were sequenced as 87-base-pair reads on the Illumina HiSeq System. From the authors' description of their analysis: Across the 500 to 700 repertoires, a later analysis counted 60 million to 90 million unique TCR beta chains, about 10 million of which were shared by at least two donors. A nearest-neighbor algorithm error-corrected the raw reads and collapsed the reads into unique sequences, merging closely related sequences to remove PCR and sequencing errors. Alignment of CDR3 sequences to IMGT reference sequences was used to assign V, D and J gene segments. For a sequence to be retained, a match of at least six nucleotides to both a V gene segment and a J gene segment was required. Rearrangements were classified as productive when the CDR3 lacked stop codons and remained in frame with V and J, and all other rearrangements were classified as non-productive. CDR3 was defined by IMGT convention, running from the second conserved V-encoded cysteine to the conserved J-encoded phenylalanine. The earlier analysis of 587 of the donors excluded sequences that lacked an unambiguous match to a single V gene segment. In an earlier analysis of several hundred of the donors, V segments were called functional above 56.7% productive rearrangements and were called segregating when the between-donor standard deviation exceeded 5%. A statistical classification framework was built for diagnosing cytomegalovirus status from the catalog of TCR beta chain sequences. In a later analysis, TCR nucleotide sequences were compared against IMGT/GENE-DB human TR gene sequences so that V and J genes could be assigned. The TCRdist pipeline was used in a later analysis to assign CDR3 sequences and most-parsimonious VDJ recombination scenarios. In a later analysis, every TCR beta chain was defined by the combination of its CDR3 amino acid sequence and its V-gene family, and reads without a unique V-gene family were dropped. As a way to deal with suspected cross-contamination and a sequencing artifact, a later analysis dropped approximately 590 nucleotide sequences that were highly shared and had low generation probability. In a later analysis, a clonal expansion index was calculated for each public chain from normalized within-repertoire ranks of inferred template counts. A later analysis computed generation probabilities with a VDJ recombination model fitted to out-of-frame rearrangements, and checked the results against IGoR. In a later analysis, TCR-TCR, TCR-HLA and TCR-CMV co-occurrence was scored with hypergeometric tests, and a repertoire-size bias correction was applied to TCR pairs. False discovery rates were estimated in a later analysis by permuting HLA or CMV assignments 20 times. A later analysis grouped co-occurring TCRs with DBSCAN, adding TCRdist sequence similarity when clustering within HLA-allele-positive subsets. Repertoires with fewer than 30,000 or more than 120,000 public chains were left out of co-occurrence clustering, as were four to six repertoires with anomalous nucleotide sharing. Drawn from immuneACCESS, this table holds only the in-frame rearrangements with V and J called that TCRdb kept. Clones are partly lost; checked studies trace under half to an unresolved V gene and leave the rest unexplained. The V and J calls and the clone size are those of that table, but D and trimming were determined from the DNA. The sample profile shows about 160,000 clones; less than 85% of them were found once. The ten biggest clones cover under 1.5% of the sample.

This chain joins TRBV7-9 to TRBJ2-5; 7 central bases correspond to TRBD1. This TCR was recovered from a man in his sixties in good health and CMV-seronegative. The sequencing input was PBMCs. The nucleotide sequence reads as follows: TGTGCCAGCAGCGCAAGGACAGGATTACAAGAGACCCAGTACTTC. Translation gives CASSARTGLQETQYF.